Listed here is a single TCR beta chain. Its antigen remains unidentified. The investigators reverse transcribed all of the isolated RNA, so they sequenced expressed TCRB transcripts. Assay used: immunoSEQ multiplex PCR; TCRdb lists only in-frame clones, some missing. The data show under 250,000 clones, about a tenth seen once. This sample was included in a study of beta chain features in type 1 diabetes. Study-level findings and limits: When Type 1 diabetes patients were examined, their TCRB CDR3s proved moderately but significantly shorter in all four CD4+ subsets. Cells with high TCR expression could be over-represented when cDNA is sequenced.

CDR3 length equals 16 residues. V lost 5 bases to trimming and J lost 6 bases; unmatched junction nucleotides: 12. Germline V gene sequence: CDR1 MNHEY, CDR2 SMNVEV (reference sequence). The sequencing sample was made of central memory CD4+ T cells from blood. The sequence was obtained from a man between 18 and 35 years old in good health. The chain combines TRBV27 with TRBJ2-3; 9 positions agree with TRBD1. The CDR3 nucleotides are TGTGCCAGCAGTCGCCCTTGGACAGGGGTTGGGGATACGCAGTATTTT. Its translation is CASSRPWTGVGDTQYF.